Listed here is a single T cell receptor beta chain. Germline CDR1 is SGHNT and CDR2 is YYREEE (reference sequence). The CDR3 covers 15 residues. V lost 0 bases to trimming and J lost 4 bases; unmatched junction nucleotides: 1. The data were obtained in a study of PD-L1 blockade in urothelial cancer. Study background: Patients, treated from about 2014 onward, received atezolizumab 1,200 mg intravenously every 3 weeks. Male patients with bladder-origin urothelial cancer numbered about 90% of the roughly 29.

Added to each PCR by spiking were synthetic TCR analog templates. Here immunoSEQ multiplex PCR was the method, and the copy in TCRdb shows in-frame clones only, minus some. This table has about 22,000 clones, around 89% appearing once. The sample consisted of PBMCs, taken around atezolizumab (anti-PD-L1) treatment. The origin of this receptor is a woman in her sixties with urothelial cancer. The chain employs TRBV5-4 and TRBJ2-3; 11 bases match TRBD2. Here the CDR3 reads CASSLASGRSDTQYF. CDR3 nucleotide sequence: TGTGCCAGCAGCTTGGCTAGCGGGAGGTCAGATACGCAGTATTTT.